Presented here are 30 T cell receptor beta chains from one specimen sequenced in a study of human T cells and chemical hapten exposure (dated by TCRdb to the early 2020s). The method behind the library was RACE. The listed sequencing device is NextSeq 500. TCRdb's own reprocessing of the public reads used fastp at Q25 and MiXCR and kept productive beta chains. Rows merge per CDR3 protein into single entries with the most common DNA and genes. The sample profile shows over 60,000 distinct CDR3 sequences; 10% of them were found once. The ten largest clones add up to about 6.6% of the sample. Interpreted using the paper, the time point label stands for: patch test 2, 6 weeks after DPC sensitization. The intended sense of this specimen's treatment or condition label: therapeutic diphenylcyclopropenone sensitization with weekly scalp DPC. This specimen was whole blood, taken in connection with sensitization to the hapten diphenylcyclopropenone (DPC). Source of these receptors: a woman in her forties or fifties with alopecia areata. Some clones in this sample may be carry-over from other donors' samples.

This chain links TRBV3-1 with TRBJ2-7; 8 bases fit TRBD1. The V and J ends lost 4 bases and 3 bases, in that order; junction bases with no gene match: 8. CDR3 size: 15 residues. Germline CDR1 LGHDT, CDR2 YNNKEL (reference sequence). As DNA, the CDR3 is TGTGCCAGCAGCCGGGGACAGGCTAGCGTCTACGAGCAGTACTTC. Translating it yields CASSRGQASVYEQYF.

This chain uses TRBV12-3 or TRBV12-4 with TRBJ2-1; TRBD2 agrees at 10 bases. This CDR3 is 15 amino acids long. The trim removed 2 bases at V and 9 bases at J, leaving 7 bases unmatched. CDR3 nucleotides: TGTGCCAGCAGTTTATCAGCGGGAGGGCCCAGTGAGCAGTTCTTC. Translating it yields CASSLSAGGPSEQFF.

This clonotype was seen a handful of times. The chain employs TRBV2 and TRBJ2-2; D is undetermined. The length of the CDR3 is 14 residues. The V gene lost 2 bases and the J gene lost 1 base, with 5 bases spanning the gap. Germline CDR1 reads SNHLY; CDR2 reads FYNNEI. CDR3 nucleotide sequence: TGTGCCAGCAGTGAAATCCAGAACACCGGGGAGCTGTTTTTT. It is translated as CASSEIQNTGELFF.

The rearrangement links TRBV29-1 to TRBJ2-7; 11 nucleotides agree with TRBD2. The CDR3 has 13 amino acids. The germline V gene encodes CDR1 SQVTM and CDR2 ANQGSEA. V lost 4 bases and J lost 4; bases outside the gene matches: 3. The CDR3 sequence: CSVVTSGGYEQYF. CDR3 coding DNA: TGCAGCGTTGTAACTAGCGGGGGTTACGAGCAGTACTTC.

The chain is built from TRBV4-1 and TRBJ1-2; D may be TRBD1 (6 bases). Germline V gene lookup returns CDR1 MGHRA and CDR2 YSYEKL. The germline V and J ends were trimmed by 2 bases and 4 bases, with 11 bases remaining between them. This CDR3 comprises 14 residues. CDR3 nucleotides: TGCGCCAGCAGCCAACAGGGGAGCAGCTATGGCTACACCTTC. Protein product: CASSQQGSSYGYTF.

This clonotype was observed at least ten times. V gene TRBV4-2 combines with J gene TRBJ1-5, with TRBD1 as a possible D gene (5 bases). Trimming took off 4 bases at V and 1 base at J, with 14 bases between the two ends. The germline CDR1 and CDR2 sequences are LGHNA and YNFKEQ. The CDR3 runs to 16 residues. The CDR3 spells CASSLHRDVSNQPQHF. CDR3 nucleotides: TGTGCCAGCAGCCTTCACCGGGACGTCAGCAATCAGCCCCAGCATTTT.

The J gene is TRBJ1-1, the V gene TRBV3-1; 8 positions match TRBD1. V lost 6 bases and J lost 12; bases outside the gene matches: 6. The CDR3 totals 11 residues. Germline lookup yields CDR1 LGHDT and CDR2 YNNKEL (reference sequence). CDR3 sequence (DNA): TGTGCCAGCAGGGCCGGGACAGGAACTTTCTTT. Translation: CASRAGTGTFF. Variable domain in full (rest from reference TRBV3-1 and TRBJ1-1): DTAVSQTPKYLVTQMGNDKSIKCEQNLGHDTMYWYKQDSKKFLKIMFSYNNKELIINETVPNRFSPKSPDKAHLNLHINSLELGDSAVYFCASRAGTGTFFGQGTRLTVV.

This clonotype was detected ten times or more. V usage is TRBV6-6 and J usage is TRBJ2-3; D is uncertain. Trimming left V 5 bases short and J 9 bases short, with 9 bases between. This CDR3 is built from 11 residues. Germline V gene sequence: CDR1 MNHNY, CDR2 SVGAGI (reference sequence). For the CDR3, the DNA is TGTGCCAGCAGTGATCCGCGGACGCAGTATTTT. It specifies CASSDPRTQYF.

This clonotype was counted ten times or more. The rearrangement uses TRBV7-2 and TRBJ2-7; 7 nucleotides align to TRBD1. J lost 6 bases, V lost 5 bases, and 10 bases had no gene match. The length of the CDR3 is 14 residues. Germline CDR1 is SGHTA and CDR2 is FQGNSA. The CDR3, as DNA: TGTGCCAGCAGCCTTTTGGGCAGGGGGACCGAGCAGTACTTC. Encoded protein: CASSLLGRGTEQYF.

The V call is TRBV12-3 or TRBV12-4, the J call TRBJ1-3, with D uncertain. CDR3 length: 17 residues. Trimming took 3 bases from V and 1 from J, leaving 16 bases between them. CDR3 amino acids: CASSLYQERASGNTIYF. DNA of the CDR3: TGTGCCAGCAGTTTGTATCAGGAGAGGGCTTCTGGAAACACCATATATTTT.

This clonotype was seen repeatedly, ten times or more. This chain links TRBV6-2 or TRBV6-3 with TRBJ1-5; D is perhaps TRBD1 (5 bases). Trimming removed 5 bases from V and 5 bases from J, with 13 bases in between. CDR3 size: 14 residues. CDR1 and CDR2 (germline): MNHEY, SVGEGT. CDR3 in amino acids: CASSGRVSHQPQHF. The CDR3 DNA sequence: TGTGCCAGCAGTGGCAGGGTTTCGCATCAGCCCCAGCATTTT.

Ten or more counts support this clonotype. This sequence joins TRBV27 and TRBJ2-5, with D hard to call. Trimming left V 9 bases short and J 0 bases short, with 11 bases between. This CDR3 has 13 residues. Germline lookup yields CDR1 MNHEY and CDR2 SMNVEV (reference sequence). The DNA of the CDR3 is TGTGCCAGACCCCCTCATTACCAAGAGACCCAGTACTTC. Translation: CARPPHYQETQYF.

V is TRBV6-1 and J is TRBJ2-3; 9 bases are a match to TRBD2. The CDR3 sequence is 17 residues long. Germline-derived CDR1 and CDR2 are MNHNS and SASEGT. V lost 3 bases to trimming and J lost 1 base; unmatched junction nucleotides: 8. The CDR3 DNA reads as TGTGCCAGCAGTGAGAGTTTGGCTAGCGGGGGCACAGATACGCAGTATTTT. Translated, it gives CASSESLASGGTDTQYF.

This clonotype has a handful of counts. This chain links TRBV3-1 with TRBJ1-1, with 9 bases matching TRBD1. The CDR3 extends over 14 amino acids. Germline-derived CDR1 and CDR2 are LGHDT and YNNKEL (reference sequence). The junction had 1 base not matched to a gene; V was cut back by 1 base and J by 4 bases. The CDR3 spells CASSQAGQGTEAFF. Here the CDR3 DNA reads TGTGCCAGCAGCCAAGCGGGACAGGGCACTGAAGCTTTCTTT.

This clonotype occurred many times. This chain uses TRBV20-1 with TRBJ2-1; D gene uncertain. Trimming stripped 3 bases from V and 6 bases from J, with 9 bases between. CDR1 DFQATT and CDR2 SNEGSKA come from the germline V gene (reference sequence). CDR3 length equals 12 residues. The chain's CDR3 is CSASIPPNEQFF. CDR3 nucleotides: TGCAGTGCTAGCATACCGCCCAATGAGCAGTTCTTC.

This clonotype is termed medium-sized. V is TRBV15 and J is TRBJ2-3; TRBD2 matches at 9 bases. Germline CDR1 reads LNHNV; CDR2 reads YYDKDF (reference sequence). V lost 3 bases and J lost 1; bases outside the gene matches: 2. The CDR3 length is 15 residues. The CDR3 region has the DNA TGTGCCACCAGCAGGCAGCGGGAGGGCACAGATACGCAGTATTTT. Residues: CATSRQREGTDTQYF.

This clonotype is medium-sized within its sample. The rearrangement uses TRBV9 and TRBJ1-1, with 7 bases matching TRBD1. This CDR3 is 14 amino acids long. After removal of 4 bases from V and 0 bases from J, the junction contained 3 bases not matched to a gene. Germline V gives CDR1 SGDLS, CDR2 YYNGEE. The CDR3 is CASSPGQLNTEAFF. The CDR3 DNA reads TGTGCCAGCAGCCCGGGACAGTTGAACACTGAAGCTTTCTTT.

Many counts were recorded for this clonotype. The chain links TRBV4-1 to TRBJ2-2, with D unclear. Trimming removed 3 bases from V and 4 bases from J, with 15 bases in between. Germline CDR1 is MGHRA and CDR2 is YSYEKL. The CDR3 has 16 residues. The CDR3 reads CASSQANRASTGELFF. In DNA, the CDR3 is TGCGCCAGCAGCCAGGCGAATCGCGCTTCCACCGGGGAGCTGTTTTTT.

The chain employs TRBV11-2 and TRBJ2-3, with D possibly being TRBD1 or TRBD2 (6 bases each). The CDR3 totals 16 residues. Germline lookup yields CDR1 SGHAT and CDR2 FQNNGV. The V and J ends lost 1 base and 0 bases respectively, with 11 bases between them. CDR3 sequence reads: CASSLVGGLSTDTQYF. The CDR3 DNA follows: TGTGCCAGCAGCTTAGTCGGGGGCCTAAGCACAGATACGCAGTATTTT.

This sequence joins TRBV5-6 and TRBJ2-7, with D uncertain. This CDR3 contains 15 residues. Germline CDR1 is SGHDT and CDR2 is YYEEEE. V lost 7 bases, J lost 2 bases, and 19 bases lay in between. CDR3 nucleotides: TGTGCCAGCCACACTCTTAAACCAGTAACCTACGAGCAGTACTTC. Encoded protein: CASHTLKPVTYEQYF.

The chain is built from TRBV6-1 and TRBJ2-2; no clear D. The V gene lost 3 bases and the J gene lost 6 bases, with 5 bases spanning the gap. CDR1 and CDR2 from the germline V gene are MNHNS and SASEGT. The CDR3 is 12 residues long. The CDR3 reads CASSDWAGELFF. For the CDR3, the DNA is TGTGCCAGCAGTGATTGGGCCGGGGAGCTGTTTTTT.

This clonotype was observed at least ten times. The J gene is TRBJ2-3, the V gene TRBV5-1; possibly TRBD1 for D (5 bases). V was clipped by 0 bases and J by 11 bases, with 16 bases between them. Germline values: CDR1 SGHRS, CDR2 YFSETQ. This CDR3 has 14 amino acids. The CDR3 DNA follows: TGCGCCAGCAGCTTGGAAGGGGAATATTCTGGGCAGTATTTT. It yields the protein CASSLEGEYSGQYF. Combining the CDR3 with reference TRBV5-1 and TRBJ2-3 gives the whole variable domain KAGVTQTPRYLIKTRGQQVTLSCSPISGHRSVSWYQQTPGQGLQFLFEYFSETQRNKGNFPGRFSGRQFSNSRSEMNVSTLELGDSALYLCASSLEGEYSGQYFGPGTRLTVL.

This clonotype was detected many times. J is TRBJ1-1 and V is TRBV7-8, with a tentative D call TRBD1 (6 bases). Germline V gene sequence: CDR1 SGHVS, CDR2 FQNEAQ. The CDR3 length is 14 residues. The ends were cut back, 5 bases at V and 4 bases at J, with 14 bases in the middle. The CDR3 DNA follows: TGTGCCAGCAGCCCCTTACAGGGAACCACTGAAGCTTTCTTT. Protein product: CASSPLQGTTEAFF.

The chain uses TRBV5-5 and TRBJ2-7, with 7 positions matching TRBD2. CDR3 length equals 14 residues. The V and J ends lost 4 bases and 7 bases, in that order; junction bases with no gene match: 11. Germline-derived CDR1 and CDR2 are SGHKS and YYEKEE (reference sequence). In DNA, the CDR3 is TGTGCCAGCAGCCAAATAGCGGGCCGGGAGGAGCAGTACTTC. The encoded protein is CASSQIAGREEQYF.

This clonotype has a count of ten or more. In DNA, the CDR3 is TGTGCCAGCAGCCATGGGGCTGAAGCTTTCTTT. Its translation is CASSHGAEAFF. The rearrangement uses TRBV27 and TRBJ1-1; D ambiguous. The CDR3 is 11 residues long. Germline loops: CDR1 MNHEY, CDR2 SMNVEV (reference sequence). V lost 6 bases and J lost 6, with 8 bases in between.

This clonotype came up many times. The chain is built from TRBV5-1 and TRBJ2-2; TRBD2 aligns across 7 bases. Germline V gives CDR1 SGHRS, CDR2 YFSETQ. This CDR3 has 16 amino acids. V shed 7 bases, J shed 1 base, and the junction held 10 bases outside the gene matches. In nucleotides, the CDR3 is TGCGCCAGCCACCCCGGGGCGGGGGTGAACACCGGGGAGCTGTTTTTT. Its protein product is CASHPGAGVNTGELFF.

This clonotype came up many times. V gene TRBV7-2 combines with J gene TRBJ2-2, with D maybe TRBD1 (6 bases). CDR1 SGHTA and CDR2 FQGNSA come from the germline V gene. This CDR3 contains 15 residues. V was shortened by 6 bases and J by 7 bases, with 18 bases between the two germline ends. CDR3 DNA sequence: TGTGCCAGCAGTTCAGGCCCAGGGGCGGTCGGGGAGCTGTTTTTT. This gives the protein CASSSGPGAVGELFF.

In this sample, this clonotype turned up many times. The chain carries TRBV18 and TRBJ2-7; the D call may be TRBD1 or TRBD2 (5 bases each). The CDR3 runs 15 residues. CDR1 is KGHSH, CDR2 LQKENI, per germline. The V end lost 5 bases, the J end lost 7 bases, and 21 bases lay between the germline ends. CDR3 amino acids: CASSTTGPGRREQYF. The DNA of the CDR3 is TGTGCCAGCTCAACTACAGGTCCGGGACGTAGGGAGCAGTACTTC.

This clonotype was picked up many times. CDR3 DNA: TGTGCCAGCAGCCCGGCTAGCGGGAGAAGCGAGCAGTACTTC. Protein product: CASSPASGRSEQYF. The chain links TRBV3-1 to TRBJ2-7, with TRBD2 matching 10 bases. The CDR3 has 14 residues. V lost 4 bases, J lost 6 bases, and 6 bases stayed unmatched. Germline V gives CDR1 LGHDT, CDR2 YNNKEL (reference sequence).

This clonotype has a count of ten or more. The rearrangement uses TRBV10-3 and TRBJ2-5, with a weak D call TRBD2 (6 bases). Germline V gene sequence: CDR1 ENHRY, CDR2 SYGVKD. Trimming stripped 10 bases from V and 5 bases from J, with 14 bases between. The CDR3 sequence is 12 residues long. The CDR3 loop reads CATQTSQETQYF. As DNA, the CDR3 is TGTGCCACTCAGACTAGTCAGGAGACCCAGTACTTC.